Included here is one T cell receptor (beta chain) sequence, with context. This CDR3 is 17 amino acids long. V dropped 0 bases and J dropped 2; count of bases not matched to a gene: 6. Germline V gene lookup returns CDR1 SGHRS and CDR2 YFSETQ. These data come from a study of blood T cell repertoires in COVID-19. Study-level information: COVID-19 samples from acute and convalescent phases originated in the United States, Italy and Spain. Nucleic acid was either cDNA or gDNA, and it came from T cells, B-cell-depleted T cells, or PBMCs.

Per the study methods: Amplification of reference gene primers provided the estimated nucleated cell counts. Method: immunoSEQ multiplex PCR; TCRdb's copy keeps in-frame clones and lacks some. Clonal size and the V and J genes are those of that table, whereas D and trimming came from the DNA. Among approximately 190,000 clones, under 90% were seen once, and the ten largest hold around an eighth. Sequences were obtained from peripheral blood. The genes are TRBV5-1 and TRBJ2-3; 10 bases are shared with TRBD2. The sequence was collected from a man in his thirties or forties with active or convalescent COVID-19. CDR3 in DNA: TGCGCCAGCAGCTTGGAAGCGGGGGGGCAACTCACAGATACGCAGTATTTT. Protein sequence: CASSLEAGGQLTDTQYF.